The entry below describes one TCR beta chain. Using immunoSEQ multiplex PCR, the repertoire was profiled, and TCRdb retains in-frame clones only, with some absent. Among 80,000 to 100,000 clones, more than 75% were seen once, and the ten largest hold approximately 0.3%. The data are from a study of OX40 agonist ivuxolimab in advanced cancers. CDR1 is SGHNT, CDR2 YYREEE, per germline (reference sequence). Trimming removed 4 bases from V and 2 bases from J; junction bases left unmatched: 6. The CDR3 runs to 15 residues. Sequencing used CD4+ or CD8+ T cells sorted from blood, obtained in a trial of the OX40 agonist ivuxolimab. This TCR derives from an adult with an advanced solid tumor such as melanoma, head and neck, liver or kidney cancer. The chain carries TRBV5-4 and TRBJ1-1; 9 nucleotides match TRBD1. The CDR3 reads CASSVNRGLNTEAFF. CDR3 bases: TGTGCCAGCAGCGTAAACAGGGGGCTTAACACTGAAGCTTTCTTT.